These 11 T cell receptor beta chains share one sample of origin, sequenced in a study of tumor-infiltrating lymphocytes in primary liver carcinoma. Joint extraction of RNA and DNA used about 17-32 mg of bulk tissue that was unsorted. The researchers produced TCR beta cDNA from roughly 500 ng total RNA with a constant-region primer. Sequencing libraries for TCR beta derived from three nested multiplex PCR rounds that used slightly modified ARM-PCR. For around 9 cycles apiece, the opening two PCR rounds ran with TRBV1-TRBV30 forward primers and a C-beta reverse primer. Using its own MiXCR run on the multiplex PCR reads, TCRdb lists one record per CDR3 protein. The table records approximately 79,000 distinct CDR3 sequences, roughly three quarters of them present only once. The sample was liver tumor tissue from sampling region 4. Regarding subset: tumor region T4, right-lateral pole. All receptors come from a man in his forties with primary liver carcinoma and hepatitis B virus infection.

The sample holds a few counts of this clonotype. This rearrangement joins TRBV2 to TRBJ2-1; no reliable D call. CDR3 length equals 17 residues. Germline V CDR1 and CDR2: SNHLY, FYNNEI. The germline V and J ends were trimmed by 2 bases and 0 bases, with 14 bases remaining between them. CDR3: CASSETHSLSSYNEQFF. The CDR3 nucleotides are TGTGCCAGCAGTGAAACCCACAGCCTGAGCTCCTACAATGAGCAGTTCTTC.

As to this clonotype: Its ends do not fully match the called genes, so a read error is possible. V usage is TRBV28 and J usage is TRBJ2-7; 9 bases map to TRBD1. CDR3 length: 14 amino acids. Germline CDR1 MDHEN, CDR2 SYDVKM. For the CDR3, the DNA is TGTGTCAGCAGTGAGGGGGGACAGGGCCACGAGCAGTACTTC. It translates to CVSSEGGQGHEQYF.

With respect to this clonotype: A read error may produce the germline difference seen at one junction end. The chain joins TRBV12-3 or TRBV12-4 to TRBJ1-2; maybe TRBD1 (6 bases). This CDR3 has 13 residues. This chain's CDR3 is CASSRQVNYGYIF. The CDR3 DNA reads TGTGCCAGCAGCAGACAGGTTAATTATGGCTACATCTTC.

By proportion, this clonotype is medium-sized. The chain links TRBV11-2 to TRBJ2-1, with 12 bases aligning to TRBD2. V lost 3 bases and J lost 2; bases outside the gene matches: 8. There are 18 residues in the CDR3. Per the germline V gene, CDR1 is SGHAT and CDR2 is FQNNGV. The CDR3 is CASSFPRLAGEPYNEQFF. CDR3 nucleotide sequence: TGTGCCAGCAGCTTTCCTCGACTAGCGGGAGAACCCTACAATGAGCAGTTCTTC.

This clonotype was detected once. An end of the junction does not agree with germline; a read error may underlie this. The genes are TRBV4-1 and TRBJ2-2, with 13 positions matching TRBD2. The CDR3 sequence is 19 residues long. Germline-derived CDR1 and CDR2 are MGHRA and YSYEKL. CDR3 DNA sequence: TGCACCAGCAGCCAAGGGGGGGGACTAGCGGGATGGATCACCGGGGAGCTGTGTTTT. Translation: CTSSQGGGLAGWITGELCF.

Notes on this clonotype: Relative to the germline gene, one junction end is altered; a read error may explain this. The CDR3 DNA follows: TGTGCAAGCAGACCCGGGACTAGCGGGGCGTACGGGCAGTACTTC. It codes for CASRPGTSGAYGQYF. V is TRBV6-2 or TRBV6-3 and J is TRBJ2-7; 13 nucleotides align to TRBD2. The CDR3 has 15 amino acids. The V gene's germline CDR1 is MNHEY and CDR2 SVGEGT.

This clonotype has only a few counts. The V call is TRBV12-1, the J call TRBJ2-7; the table assigns TRBD2, which was not confirmed against the DNA. TRBV12-1 is reported as a pseudogene. This CDR3 is 18 amino acids long. CDR3 loop: CASSLREVAGSTPYEQYF. CDR3 DNA: TGTGCCAGCAGCCTCCGTGAAGTAGCGGGATCTACCCCTTACGAGCAGTACTTC.

With respect to this clonotype: Sequence at one end of the junction differs from germline and may be a read error. The gene calls are TRBV11-2 and TRBJ2-3, with D maybe TRBD2 (6 bases). CDR1 is SGHAT and CDR2 is FQNNGV in the germline V gene. The CDR3 runs 14 residues. The CDR3 nucleotides read TGTGCCAGAGGAGCACGGGAGCCCGCAGATACACAGTATTTT. Protein: CARGAREPADTQYF.

As concerns this clonotype: Mismatch with germline at one junction end may stem from a read error. V usage is TRBV6-1 and J usage is TRBJ2-1; D unclear. Germline CDR1 and CDR2: MNHNS and SASEGT. The CDR3 covers 13 residues. This CDR3 is CASSEEIGDEQFF. CDR3 nucleotides: TGTGCTAGCAGTGAAGAAATAGGCGATGAGCAGTTCTTC.

A word on this clonotype: The junction departs from germline at one end; a sequencing error may be responsible. The CDR3, as DNA: TGTGCCAGCAGCTTATACAGTTCTAGCTCTGGGGCCAATGTCCTAACTTTC. It is translated as CASSLYSSSSGANVLTF. V and J are TRBV7-9 and TRBJ2-6; D is tentatively TRBD1 or TRBD2 (5 bases each). Germline CDR1 SEHNR, CDR2 FQNEAQ (reference sequence). The CDR3 spans 17 residues.

Points on this clonotype: The junction does not match germline at one end; this may be a read error. The rearrangement joins TRBV29-1 to TRBJ2-5, with 9 bases aligning to TRBD2. In germline, CDR1 is SQVTM, CDR2 ANQGSEA. CDR3 length: 15 residues. CDR3 in amino acids: CSVKLSSGIMETQYF. DNA for the CDR3: TGCAGCGTTAAGCTGTCTAGCGGGATCATGGAGACCCAATACTTC. Together with reference TRBV29-1 and TRBJ2-5, the CDR3 gives the full variable domain: SAVISQKPSRDICQRGTSLTIQCQVDSQVTMMFWYRQQPGQSLTLIATANQGSEATYESGFVIDKFPISRPNLTFSTLTVSNMSPEDSSIYLCSVKLSSGIMETQYFGPGTRLLVL.